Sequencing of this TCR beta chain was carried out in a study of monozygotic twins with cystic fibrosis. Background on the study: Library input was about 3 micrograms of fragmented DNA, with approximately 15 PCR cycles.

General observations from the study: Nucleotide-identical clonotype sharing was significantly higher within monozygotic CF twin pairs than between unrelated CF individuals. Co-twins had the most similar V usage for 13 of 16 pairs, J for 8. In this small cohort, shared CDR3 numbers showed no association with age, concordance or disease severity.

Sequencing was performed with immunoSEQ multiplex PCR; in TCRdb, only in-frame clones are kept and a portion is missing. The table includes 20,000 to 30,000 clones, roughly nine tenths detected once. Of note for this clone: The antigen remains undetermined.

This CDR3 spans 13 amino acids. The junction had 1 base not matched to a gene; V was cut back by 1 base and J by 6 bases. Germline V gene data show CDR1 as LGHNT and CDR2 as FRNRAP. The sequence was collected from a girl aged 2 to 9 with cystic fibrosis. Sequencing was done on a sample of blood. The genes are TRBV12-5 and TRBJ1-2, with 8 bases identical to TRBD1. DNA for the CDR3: TGTGCTAGTGGTTTGGGACAGGGGAATGGCTACACCTTC. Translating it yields CASGLGQGNGYTF.